These T cell receptor beta chains were read from a single sample in a study of CD8 T cells in ankylosing spondylitis. One entry per CDR3 protein results from TCRdb running MiXCR on the 5' RACE reads. The sample lists around 430,000 distinct CDR3 sequences; approximately 17% were seen once. The sequenced sample consisted of blood, either unsorted or a sorted T cell fraction (not recorded which). These receptors were taken from a male donor with ankylosing spondylitis. The CDR3 runs from the conserved cysteine through the conserved F or W. A D gene is named only where the DNA matches it firmly. Clone size is stated in some rows and not others, as once, few, many or a class when expanded.

TRBJ2-1 | TRBV20-1 | few | . | CSALTWNEQFF | TGCAGTGCTCTGACCTGGAATGAGCAGTTCTTC
TRBJ2-1 | TRBV20-1 | . | . | CSATSRGTTTHNEQFF | TGCAGTGCGACGAGCCGAGGGACCACAACTCACAATGAGCAGTTCTTC
TRBJ2-5 | TRBV6-5 | . | TRBD2 | CASSGEGETQYF | TGTGCCAGCAGCGGGGAGGGGGAGACCCAGTACTTC
TRBJ1-5 | TRBV6-6 | once | TRBD1 | CASNDRVRQPQHF | TGTGCCAGCAACGACAGGGTGCGTCAGCCCCAGCATTTT
TRBJ2-3 | TRBV5-1 | . | TRBD1 | CASSWRQGASDTQYF | TGCGCCAGCAGCTGGCGGCAGGGGGCTTCAGATACGCAGTATTTT
TRBJ1-4 | TRBV5-1 | few | . | CASSSVGGTTNEKLFF | TGCGCCAGCAGCTCGGTGGGGGGAACCACTAATGAAAAACTGTTTTTT
TRBJ1-2 | TRBV5-1 | . | . | CASSPAAGQTPLIYGYTF | TGCGCCAGCAGCCCCGCCGCTGGACAGACCCCTCTCATCTATGGCTACACCTTC
TRBJ2-1 | TRBV12-3/TRBV12-4 | . | TRBD2 | CASSFEFDAGDSYNEQFF | TGTGCCAGCAGTTTCGAATTCGACGCGGGAGATTCCTACAATGAGCAGTTCTTC
TRBJ2-1 | TRBV11-2 | . | TRBD2 | CASSLVSGTSGSLNEQFF | TGTGCCAGCAGCTTAGTGTCGGGGACTAGCGGGAGCCTCAATGAGCAGTTCTTC
TRBJ2-3 | TRBV11-2 | . | . | CASSPSRNQYTDTQYF | TGTGCCAGCAGCCCATCTAGAAACCAATACACAGATACGCAGTATTTT
TRBJ1-4 | TRBV10-3 | . | TRBD1 | CAISQGVQSEKLFF | TGTGCCATCAGCCAGGGGGTTCAAAGTGAAAAACTGTTTTTT
TRBJ1-1 | TRBV19 | . | . | CASRVRGQNTEAFF | TGTGCCAGTAGGGTGAGGGGACAGAACACTGAAGCTTTCTTT
TRBJ2-6 | TRBV7-3 | . | . | CASKLGGVSSGANVLTF | TGTGCCAGCAAGCTAGGGGGGGTAAGCTCTGGGGCCAACGTCCTGACTTTC
TRBJ2-1 | TRBV12-3/TRBV12-4 | . | . | CASSPTLGHELHRSYNEQFF | TGTGCCAGCAGCCCCACCTTGGGTCACGAACTACATCGCTCCTACAATGAGCAGTTCTTC
TRBJ1-4 | TRBV2 | . | . | CASSERGGSEKLFF | TGTGCCAGCAGTGAAAGGGGGGGGAGTGAAAAACTGTTTTTT
TRBJ1-1 | TRBV7-9 | few | . | CASSSQGGFSEAFF | TGTGCCAGCAGCTCTCAGGGAGGGTTTTCTGAAGCTTTCTTT
TRBJ2-7 | TRBV6-1 | . | . | CASTKKTFDEQYF | TGTGCCAGCACCAAAAAAACATTCGACGAGCAGTACTTC
TRBJ2-5 | TRBV27 | few | . | CASSPRRSQETQYF | TGTGCCAGCAGTCCCCGTCGGAGTCAAGAGACCCAGTACTTC
TRBJ2-7 | TRBV20-1 | few | . | CSALREHEQYF | TGCAGTGCCCTCAGGGAGCACGAGCAGTACTTC
TRBJ2-1 | TRBV7-9 | . | TRBD1 | CASRSGQGIVNEQFF | TGTGCCAGCAGGTCGGGACAGGGAATTGTTAATGAGCAGTTCTTC
TRBJ2-1 | TRBV11-1 | many | . | CASSLWGRDNEQFF | TGTGCCAGCAGCTTATGGGGTAGAGACAATGAGCAGTTCTTC
TRBJ2-1 | TRBV15 | . | . | CATSQQLGTYNEQFF | TGTGCCACCAGCCAGCAATTGGGCACCTACAATGAGCAGTTCTTC
TRBJ2-1 | TRBV20-1 | . | TRBD2 | CSATRPGLAFNEQFF | TGCAGTGCTACTCGCCCGGGACTAGCTTTCAATGAGCAGTTCTTC
TRBJ1-5 | TRBV6-1 | . | . | CASSDQPNQPQHF | TGTGCCAGCAGTGATCAACCTAATCAGCCCCAGCATTTT
TRBJ1-1 | TRBV28 | . | . | CASSLMVRESNTEAFF | TGTGCCAGCAGTTTAATGGTGAGGGAATCGAACACTGAAGCTTTCTTT
TRBJ2-1 | TRBV5-1 | many | . | CASSLRDNEQFF | TGCGCCAGCAGCCTCCGGGACAATGAGCAGTTCTTC
TRBJ1-1 | TRBV5-4 | . | TRBD1 | CASSQGQGLNTEAFF | TGTGCCAGCAGCCAAGGACAGGGGTTGAACACTGAAGCTTTCTTT
TRBJ2-3 | TRBV12-3/TRBV12-4 | many | . | CASSLDGTDTQYF | TGTGCCAGCAGTTTAGATGGCACAGATACGCAGTATTTT
TRBJ2-7 | TRBV25-1 | few | TRBD2 | CASGGVSGGPGEQYF | TGTGCCAGCGGGGGTGTATCGGGAGGGCCCGGGGAGCAGTACTTC
TRBJ1-6 | TRBV6-2/TRBV6-3 | few | . | CASSSRANSPLHF | TGTGCCAGCAGTTCCCGCGCTAATTCACCCCTCCACTTT
TRBJ2-3 | TRBV5-1 | . | . | CASGQDSGVGTDTQYF | TGCGCCAGCGGGCAGGACTCTGGGGTGGGTACAGATACGCAGTATTTT
TRBJ2-2 | TRBV4-2 | few | . | CASSQPQKTGELFF | TGTGCCAGCAGCCAACCTCAGAAGACCGGGGAGCTGTTTTTT
TRBJ1-1 | TRBV20-1 | few | . | CSAIKQGNTEAFF | TGCAGTGCTATTAAACAGGGGAACACTGAAGCTTTCTTT
TRBJ2-6 | TRBV18 | few | . | CASSQTLSGANVLTF | TGTGCCAGCTCACAGACGCTCTCTGGGGCCAACGTCCTGACTTTC
TRBJ2-2 | TRBV5-1 | few | TRBD2 | CASSLAFLAGEDTGELFF | TGCGCCAGCAGCTTGGCCTTTTTGGCGGGAGAGGACACCGGGGAGCTGTTTTTT
TRBJ2-3 | TRBV6-1 | . | . | CASSVAYPPDTQYF | TGTGCCAGCAGTGTCGCCTACCCCCCAGATACGCAGTATTTT
TRBJ2-2 | TRBV12-5 | few | . | CASGTSQGELFF | TGTGCTAGTGGTACCTCCCAAGGGGAGCTGTTTTTT
TRBJ2-3 | TRBV5-1 | few | TRBD2 | CASSRDPGGLTDTQYF | TGCGCCAGCAGCCGAGATCCGGGGGGACTTACAGATACGCAGTATTTT
TRBJ2-3 | TRBV5-4 | few | TRBD1 | CASSLWDSHTDTQYF | TGTGCCAGCAGCTTGTGGGACAGCCACACAGATACGCAGTATTTT
TRBJ2-1 | TRBV28 | . | . | CASSLWRENNEQFF | TGTGCCAGCAGTTTATGGAGGGAAAACAATGAGCAGTTCTTC
TRBJ1-2 | TRBV7-3 | . | . | CASSLDPFGGYTF | TGTGCCAGCAGCCTTGACCCGTTCGGTGGCTACACCTTC
TRBJ2-7 | TRBV6-5 | few | . | CASSSGSQTSYEQYF | TGTGCCAGCAGTTCCGGGTCGCAAACCTCCTACGAGCAGTACTTC
TRBJ2-3 | TRBV20-1 | . | TRBD2 | CSAIGLAGGSTDTQYF | TGCAGTGCTATAGGGCTAGCGGGAGGTAGCACAGATACGCAGTATTTT